The subject of this entry is one TCR beta chain. Its specificity is not known. The record originates from a study of T cells in Graves' hyperthyroidism and ophthalmopathy. Whole-study results and caveats: Among thyroid clonotypes expanded above 0.001, most also appeared in blood.

Looked up from germline, CDR1 is SGHRS and CDR2 is YFSETQ. V lost 4 bases, J lost 0 bases, and 8 bases lay in between. The CDR3 covers 14 residues. There were TCR beta CDR3 regions amplified from RNA transcripts. In the first-round RT-PCR of the TCR CDR3, the HTBI primer set was used. Via MiXCR, TCRdb re-called the multiplex PCR reads, giving one row per CDR3 protein. This sample has roughly 510,000 distinct CDR3 sequences, with 40% to 55% found just once. The source material was peripheral blood or thyroid tissue (not recorded which). The chain is built from TRBV5-1 and TRBJ1-3, with D uncertain. The receptor was derived from an adult woman with Graves' disease, either hyperthyroidism or ophthalmopathy (not recorded which). DNA for the CDR3: TGCGCCAGCAGCCCGGACGGCTCTGGAAACACCATATATTTT. As protein: CASSPDGSGNTIYF.